These T cell receptor beta chains were read from a single sample in a study of chemoradiotherapy in HPV16-positive cancers. Assay used: immunoSEQ multiplex PCR; TCRdb lists only in-frame clones, some missing. The profile shows 900 or so clones, just under 75% of them singletons. This material consisted of tumor tissue, taken from a patient who underwent chemoradiotherapy. The origin of the receptors is a human donor with HPV-associated anogenital cancer. Both conserved end residues are part of each CDR3. The D gene is left open where the match is weak. Clone size appears in some rows only: once, few, many, or a class for an expanded clone.

D gene,J gene,V gene,clone size,CDR3 DNA,CDR3 protein
TRBD2,TRBJ2-1,TRBV7-3,NA,TGTGCCAGCAGCTTATCCAGCGGGACCTCCTACAATGAGCAGTTCTTC,CASSLSSGTSYNEQFF
NA,TRBJ2-5,TRBV7-2,NA,TGTGCCAGCAGCCCTGGGACGGCTAGGGGCGAGACCCAGTACTTC,CASSPGTARGETQYF
NA,TRBJ2-1,TRBV4-1,NA,TGCGCCAGCAGCCCCCGAGGGGACAATGAGCAGTTCTTC,CASSPRGDNEQFF
TRBD1,TRBJ2-5,TRBV5-6,NA,TGTGCCAGCAGCTTGCAGGGGGCGTTGGAGACCCAGTACTTC,CASSLQGALETQYF
NA,TRBJ1-2,TRBV19,few,TGTGCCAGTAGTATGCGGGCCGCTAACTATGGCTACACCTTC,CASSMRAANYGYTF
NA,TRBJ1-3,TRBV28,NA,TGTGCCAGCAACCTGAGGGGGGCGGGAAACACCATATATTTT,CASNLRGAGNTIYF
TRBD1,TRBJ2-3,TRBV5-4,NA,TGTGCCAGCAGCCCGGGACAGGGGAAAGTAAATACGCAGTATTTT,CASSPGQGKVNTQYF
NA,TRBJ2-7,TRBV27,NA,TGTGCCAGCAGTGTCGCGGGGTATACCTACGAGCAGTACTTC,CASSVAGYTYEQYF
NA,TRBJ2-7,TRBV5-1,NA,TGCGCCAGCAGAACACGAGCGGAAGGCGAGCAGTACTTC,CASRTRAEGEQYF
TRBD2,TRBJ2-5,TRBV7-8,few,TGTGCCAGCAGTATTGCGGGAGCCGAGACCCAGTACTTC,CASSIAGAETQYF
NA,TRBJ2-5,TRBV7-2,NA,TGTGCCAGCAGCTTCAGGGGGGACCAAGAGACCCAGTACTTC,CASSFRGDQETQYF
NA,TRBJ1-6,TRBV19,NA,TGTGCCAGTAGTCCACCGGGGTTGGGAAATTCACCCCTCCACTTT,CASSPPGLGNSPLHF
TRBD1,TRBJ1-2,TRBV19,NA,TGTGCCAGTAGTACCCGGACAGGGACCGGGAGCTACACCTTC,CASSTRTGTGSYTF
NA,TRBJ2-3,TRBV5-5,NA,TGTGCCAGCAGCTTAGCTTCCGGGGCAGGCAGGACAGATACGCAGTATTTT,CASSLASGAGRTDTQYF
NA,TRBJ1-2,TRBV5-4,few,TGTGCCAGCACCCCGGGGGGGCCCCATAGCTATGGCTACACCTTC,CASTPGGPHSYGYTF
TRBD1,TRBJ1-3,TRBV7-9,NA,TGTGCCGGATCGACAGGGGGGTTCTCTGGAAACACCATATATTTT,CAGSTGGFSGNTIYF
NA,TRBJ2-5,TRBV27,NA,TGTGCCAGCAAAAAACGAGGGGGGGACCGAAGAGAGACCCAGTACTTC,CASKKRGGDRRETQYF
TRBD2,TRBJ2-5,TRBV6-6,NA,TGTGCCAGCAGTTTGACTAGCGGGAGGGGAGAGACCCAGTACTTC,CASSLTSGRGETQYF
NA,TRBJ1-2,TRBV7-4,NA,TGTGCCAGCAGCCGCTTTGCTCGAAAGACCTATGGCTACACCTTC,CASSRFARKTYGYTF
NA,TRBJ1-2,TRBV5-1,NA,TGCGCCAGCAGCTTGGAGGGCCAGGATAGAAACTATGGCTACACCTTC,CASSLEGQDRNYGYTF
NA,TRBJ2-7,TRBV5-4,NA,TGTGCCAGCAGCCATACCAATTCCTACGAGCAGTACTTC,CASSHTNSYEQYF
NA,TRBJ2-7,TRBV18,NA,TGTGCCAGCTCACCAGGGGGGGCTAGCGTGAGGGAGCAGTACTTC,CASSPGGASVREQYF
TRBD1,TRBJ2-7,TRBV28,NA,TGTGCCAGCAGAACAGGGGGGCGCGAGCAGTACTTC,CASRTGGREQYF
NA,TRBJ1-1,TRBV6-5,NA,TGTGCCAGCAATCACAGGGAGGGCGCTGAAGCTTTCTTT,CASNHREGAEAFF
NA,TRBJ1-3,TRBV4-3,once,TGCGCCAGCAGCTCAAGACACCAGGGAAGACCTGGAAACACCATATATTTT,CASSSRHQGRPGNTIYF
TRBD1,TRBJ2-5,TRBV29-1,once,TGCAGCGTTGAACTGTCCAGGGGGTATCAGGAGACCCAGTACTTC,CSVELSRGYQETQYF
TRBD1,TRBJ2-7,TRBV7-2,NA,TGTGCCAGCAGCTCGCGACAGGGCCACGAGCAGTACTTC,CASSSRQGHEQYF
TRBD1,TRBJ1-2,TRBV11-2,NA,TGTGCCAGCAGCCCAACGGGGACAGGGGGCTACACCTTC,CASSPTGTGGYTF
NA,TRBJ2-7,TRBV6-6,once,TGTGCCAGCAGTCTACCACAGACTCCCTACGAGCAGTACTTC,CASSLPQTPYEQYF
NA,TRBJ2-7,TRBV6-1,few,TGTGCCAGCAGTGAAGAGAGTACCTACGAGCAGTACTTC,CASSEESTYEQYF
NA,TRBJ1-5,TRBV19,few,TGTGCCAGTAGTCGACAGAATAGCAATCAGCCCCAGCATTTT,CASSRQNSNQPQHF
NA,TRBJ1-2,TRBV6-5,NA,TGTGCCAGCAGTTCGAGGGACACGAATGGCTACACCTTC,CASSSRDTNGYTF
TRBD2,TRBJ2-1,TRBV4-1,NA,TGCGCCAGCAGCCCGGGACTACATGAGCAGTTCTTC,CASSPGLHEQFF
TRBD2,TRBJ2-2,TRBV5-4,NA,TGTGCCAGCAGCCCTTTAGGGACTAGCGGGAGTCGGAGCACCGGGGAGCTGTTTTTT,CASSPLGTSGSRSTGELFF
NA,TRBJ1-2,TRBV6-5,few,TGTGCCAGCAGACGGAGGGGACTCTATGGCTACACCTTC,CASRRRGLYGYTF
NA,TRBJ2-5,TRBV7-2,NA,TGTGCCAGCAGCTTAGAGGCACGGACTAAACCCCAAGAGACCCAGTACTTC,CASSLEARTKPQETQYF
NA,TRBJ1-1,TRBV27,NA,TGTGCCAGCAGTTCGGGGGGCGCGACCCTGGTCACTGAAGCTTTCTTT,CASSSGGATLVTEAFF
TRBD1,TRBJ1-1,TRBV5-1,NA,TGCGCCAGCAGCACGGACAGGGTCACTGAAGCTTTCTTT,CASSTDRVTEAFF
NA,TRBJ2-1,TRBV10-3,once,TGTGCCATCAGTGAGTCGATGGCGGGCTCCTACAATGAGCAGTTCTTC,CAISESMAGSYNEQFF
NA,TRBJ2-3,TRBV12-5,NA,TGTGCTAGTGGTTTGGGGACAACAGATACGCAGTATTTT,CASGLGTTDTQYF
NA,TRBJ1-5,TRBV2,NA,TGTGCCAGCAGTCCAGAGGGTCGCTTCAATCAGCCCCAGCATTTT,CASSPEGRFNQPQHF
NA,TRBJ2-5,TRBV9,NA,TGTGCCAGCAGCGTGAGAGGGGAACCCCAAGAGACCCAGTACTTC,CASSVRGEPQETQYF
NA,TRBJ2-1,TRBV7-9,NA,TGTGCCAGCAGCTTAGTGGCTAGCTACTACAATGAGCAGTTCTTC,CASSLVASYYNEQFF
TRBD1,TRBJ1-3,TRBV18,NA,TGTGCCAGCTCACTTCAGGGGGCTTCCTCTGGAAACACCATATATTTT,CASSLQGASSGNTIYF
NA,TRBJ1-6,TRBV6-5,NA,TGTGCCAGCAGTTACTCAGGGTCACCCCTCCACTTT,CASSYSGSPLHF
NA,TRBJ1-2,TRBV28,NA,TGTGCCAGCAGTTTAAATGGGGGCTACACCTTC,CASSLNGGYTF
NA,TRBJ1-2,TRBV14,few,TGTGCCAGCAGCCAAGGTCTAGGGAGGCGGGCAACCGGGATCTATGGCTACACCTTC,CASSQGLGRRATGIYGYTF
NA,TRBJ2-1,TRBV7-3,NA,TGTGCCAGCAGCTTAACGACCGGGGGCGGAGGTGAGCAGTTCTTC,CASSLTTGGGGEQFF
TRBD1,TRBJ2-7,TRBV19,NA,TGTGCCAGTAGTATAGGGACAGGGATCACCTACGAGCAGTACTTC,CASSIGTGITYEQYF
NA,TRBJ1-3,TRBV15,NA,TGTGCCACCGGCGCGGGAAACACCATATATTTT,CATGAGNTIYF
TRBD1,TRBJ2-7,TRBV29-1,NA,TGCAGCGTTGAATCCGGACAGGGGGCCTACGAGCAGTACTTC,CSVESGQGAYEQYF
NA,TRBJ1-4,TRBV5-1,NA,TGCGCCAGCAGCGACGGGACGGAGAAACTGTTTTTT,CASSDGTEKLFF